The 16 T cell receptor beta chains below all came from one sample that was sequenced in a study of CD4+ T cells in melanoma. Produced via immunoSEQ multiplex PCR; TCRdb's table is partial and in-frame only. The profile shows roughly 140,000 clones, about nine tenths of them singletons. These receptors were taken from a human donor with melanoma.

This chain joins TRBV15 and TRBJ2-3, with D uncertain. Germline CDR1 LNHNV, CDR2 YYDKDF (reference sequence). This CDR3 spans 16 amino acids. V was clipped by 1 base and J by 0 bases, with 11 bases between them. For the CDR3, the DNA is TGTGCCACCAGCAGAGCTCCTCTGGCTAGCACAGATACGCAGTATTTT. Translating gives CATSRAPLASTDTQYF.

This clone was seen a single time. The chain carries TRBV5-4 and TRBJ2-5; D gene ambiguous. Looked up from germline, CDR1 is SGHNT and CDR2 is YYREEE (reference sequence). V lost 0 bases and J 4 bases, leaving 7 bases between the germline ends. The CDR3 consists of 13 residues. DNA for the CDR3: TGTGCCAGCAGCTTGGATTGGGGAGAGACCCAGTACTTC. Its translation is CASSLDWGETQYF.

The chain uses TRBV7-2 and TRBJ2-1; the D gene is possibly TRBD2 (6 bases). Germline assignment: CDR1 SGHTA and CDR2 FQGNSA. The CDR3 is made up of 15 amino acids. With 5 bases removed from V and 4 bases from J, the gap between germline ends came to 15 bases. The chain's CDR3 is CASSQTGGAYNEQFF. CDR3 DNA: TGTGCCAGCAGCCAAACAGGAGGGGCTTACAATGAGCAGTTCTTC.

The chain links TRBV5-4 to TRBJ2-3, with TRBD2 matching over 7 bases. Germline assignment: CDR1 SGHNT and CDR2 YYREEE (reference sequence). V lost 3 bases to trimming and J lost 5 bases; unmatched junction nucleotides: 12. CDR3 length: 16 amino acids. CDR3 DNA sequence: TGTGCCAGCAGCTCGGGGGGAAAAAGAGATTTAGATACGCAGTATTTT. As protein: CASSSGGKRDLDTQYF.

The rearrangement uses TRBV19 and TRBJ2-4; D might be TRBD1 (5 bases). The V end was cut by 10 bases, the J end by 3 bases, with 13 bases between. This CDR3 is built from 13 residues. The germline V gene has CDR1 LNHDA and CDR2 SQIVND (reference sequence). The CDR3 loop reads CATSDTDKNIQYF. The CDR3 DNA sequence: TGTGCCACTTCGGACACTGACAAAAACATTCAGTACTTC.

CDR3 in amino acids: CASRPSGLHSLTGELFF. CDR3 nucleotide sequence: TGTGCCAGCAGACCCAGTGGCCTCCACTCTTTGACCGGGGAGCTGTTTTTT. The chain combines TRBV27 with TRBJ2-2; D is uncertain. CDR1 and CDR2 from the germline V gene are MNHEY and SMNVEV (reference sequence). The CDR3 is 17 residues long. Between the trimmed V and J ends, which lost 6 bases and 5 bases, there was a span of 22 bases.

The chain combines TRBV9 with TRBJ2-3; D is tentatively TRBD1 or TRBD2 (5 bases each). The V end was cut by 0 bases, the J end by 8 bases, with 13 bases between. The CDR3 totals 14 residues. CDR1 and CDR2 (germline): SGDLS, YYNGEE. The CDR3 reads CASSVASGGGTQYF. The CDR3 DNA reads TGTGCCAGCAGCGTAGCTTCGGGTGGGGGTACGCAGTATTTT.

V and J are TRBV6-6 and TRBJ1-6, with no clear D. The V end lost 2 bases, the J end lost 9 bases, and 17 bases lay between the germline ends. This CDR3 contains 16 residues. The germline V gene has CDR1 MNHNY and CDR2 SVGAGI (reference sequence). In DNA, the CDR3 is TGTGCCAGCAGTTACCTTCGGGTCGATGAGGGTTCACCCCTCCACTTT. Translating gives CASSYLRVDEGSPLHF.

This clone appeared many times. The gene calls are TRBV5-1 and TRBJ2-1, with D possibly TRBD2 on 7 matching bases. CDR1 SGHRS and CDR2 YFSETQ come from the germline V gene. V was pared by 0 bases and J by 7 bases, with 14 bases between. CDR3 length: 15 residues. CDR3 nucleotides: TGCGCCAGCAGCTTGGCCGGAGGGGGGGCGAATGAGCAGTTCTTC. Amino acid sequence: CASSLAGGGANEQFF.

The rearrangement uses TRBV2 and TRBJ2-2; TRBD2 might be the D (6 bases). This CDR3 is 12 amino acids long. V was pared by 6 bases and J by 4 bases, with 6 bases between. Germline CDR1 SNHLY, CDR2 FYNNEI. The CDR3 region has the DNA TGTGCCAGCAGCGGGGGCACCGGGGAGCTGTTTTTT. Its protein product is CASSGGTGELFF.

This clone was counted once. The chain is built from TRBV4-1 and TRBJ2-1; 8 bases are shared with TRBD2. Germline V gene lookup returns CDR1 MGHRA and CDR2 YSYEKL. V lost 0 bases, J lost 0 bases, and 1 base stayed unmatched. This CDR3 is built from 16 residues. The DNA for the CDR3 is TGCGCCAGCAGCCAAGAAGCGGGGGTCTCCTACAATGAGCAGTTCTTC. Its protein product is CASSQEAGVSYNEQFF.

The V and J genes are TRBV5-6 and TRBJ2-3; the D is unclear. In germline, CDR1 is SGHDT, CDR2 YYEEEE. V dropped 6 bases and J dropped 5 bases, with 22 bases sitting between them. CDR3 size: 16 residues. The CDR3 bases are TGTGCCAGCAAATATTGGACGGAGAGACATGGAGATACGCAGTATTTT. Protein: CASKYWTERHGDTQYF.

The chain employs TRBV14 and TRBJ2-7, with D unclear. The V end was cut by 1 base, the J end by 0 bases, with 7 bases between. The CDR3 consists of 14 residues. The germline V gene encodes CDR1 SGHDN and CDR2 FVKESK. The CDR3 reads CASSQVQSSYEQYF. The CDR3 DNA is TGTGCCAGCAGCCAAGTCCAGAGCTCCTACGAGCAGTACTTC.

The rearrangement joins TRBV7-2 to TRBJ1-5; tentative D call: TRBD1 (5 bases). The ends were cut back, 5 bases at V and 3 bases at J, with 14 bases in the middle. The CDR3 spans 15 residues. CDR1 SGHTA and CDR2 FQGNSA come from the germline V gene. The CDR3 coding sequence is TGTGCCAGCAGCATCCAAAGGGGCACCAATCAGCCCCAGCATTTT. It translates to CASSIQRGTNQPQHF.

CDR3 bases: TGTGCCAGCAGCTGGGACTCCTACAATGAGCAGTTCTTC. This codes for CASSWDSYNEQFF. J is TRBJ2-1 and V is TRBV6-5; D is uncertain. The germline V and J ends were trimmed by 6 bases and 0 bases, with 6 bases remaining between them. Germline CDR1 is MNHEY and CDR2 is SVGAGI. The CDR3 length is 13 residues.

J is TRBJ1-1 and V is TRBV5-6; possibly TRBD1 for D (5 bases). CDR1 SGHDT and CDR2 YYEEEE come from the germline V gene. The V gene lost 2 bases and the J gene lost 0 bases, with 14 bases spanning the gap. The CDR3 contains 16 residues. CDR3 nucleotides: TGTGCCAGCAGCTTCCGAGGGACGCCCTTGAACACTGAAGCTTTCTTT. As protein: CASSFRGTPLNTEAFF.